One sample yielded the 7 T cell receptor beta chains listed below, sequenced in a study of tumor-infiltrating lymphocytes in oesophageal squamous cell carcinoma. One entry per CDR3 protein results from TCRdb running MiXCR on the PCR reads. The sample lists roughly 9,000 distinct CDR3 sequences, 60% to 70% occurring once. Sample: esophageal tumor tissue. Receptor source: a female donor with esophageal squamous cell carcinoma.

The chain uses TRBV18 and TRBJ2-5; D might be TRBD2 (5 bases). Germline loops: CDR1 KGHSH, CDR2 LQKENI. The germline V and J ends were trimmed by 2 bases and 5 bases, with 15 bases remaining between them. The length of the CDR3 is 15 residues. In nucleotides, the CDR3 is TGTGCCAGCTCACCAGTACTAGAGGGTTTGGAGACCCAGTACTTC. Translating gives CASSPVLEGLETQYF.

This clonotype appeared a few times. The J gene is TRBJ2-1, the V gene TRBV5-1; TRBD1 aligns across 9 bases. The J call could be wrong; TRBJ2-7 is a better fit for the DNA end. From germline, CDR1 is SGHRS and CDR2 YFSETQ. The CDR3 length is 14 residues. In DNA, the CDR3 is TGCGCCAGCAGCTCCCGGACAGGGGCCTACGAGCAGTACTTC. Its protein is CASSSRTGAYEQYF.

This clonotype was found once. The chain carries TRBV7-2 and TRBJ2-3, with D uncertain. V lost 3 bases and J lost 6, with 13 bases in between. This CDR3 is 14 amino acids long. Germline CDR1 and CDR2: SGHTA and FQGNSA. The CDR3: CASSFRPNHDTQYF. The CDR3 region has the DNA TGTGCCAGCAGCTTCCGTCCGAACCACGATACGCAGTATTTT. The full variable domain, its missing parts supplied by reference TRBV7-2 and TRBJ2-3, is GAGVSQSPSNKVTEKGKDVELRCDPISGHTALYWYRQSLGQGLEFLIYFQGNSAPDKSGLPSDRFSAERTGGSVSTLTIQRTQQEDSAVYLCASSFRPNHDTQYFGPGTRLTVL.

The V call is TRBV7-9, the J call TRBJ2-1, with D tentatively TRBD2 (6 bases). Germline V CDR1 and CDR2: SEHNR, FQNEAQ (reference sequence). V was cut by 1 base and J by 6 bases, with 10 bases left in between. This CDR3 spans 14 amino acids. For the CDR3, the DNA is TGTGCCAGCAGCTTAGGGGGGACTTCCAATGAGCAGTTCTTC. It is translated as CASSLGGTSNEQFF.

A note on this clonotype: This may be a read error, as it is one base from a much larger clone. The rearrangement joins TRBV7-2 to TRBJ2-1; D ambiguous. Germline CDR1 is SGHTA and CDR2 is FQGNSA. Trimming pared 7 bases from V and 10 bases from J, leaving 17 bases between. This CDR3 is built from 13 residues. CDR3 loop: CASTRSRTYEQFF. In nucleotides, the CDR3 is TGTGCCAGCACCCGATCAAGGACCTACGAGCAGTTCTTC. The full variable domain, rest sourced from reference TRBV7-2 and TRBJ2-1, is GAGVSQSPSNKVTEKGKDVELRCDPISGHTALYWYRQSLGQGLEFLIYFQGNSAPDKSGLPSDRFSAERTGGSVSTLTIQRTQQEDSAVYLCASTRSRTYEQFFGPGTRLTVL.

This clonotype was found a few times. This sequence joins TRBV7-9 and TRBJ1-5; no definite D call. V gave up 5 bases and J gave up 5 bases, with 13 bases separating them. The CDR3 consists of 14 residues. The germline V gene has CDR1 SEHNR and CDR2 FQNEAQ (reference sequence). The CDR3 bases are TGTGCCAGCAGCCCTGATCTGTGGGATCAGCCCCAGCATTTT. This sequence encodes CASSPDLWDQPQHF.

This chain links TRBV24-1 with TRBJ2-4, with a possible D match to TRBD1 (5 bases). The tail of the sequence fits TRBJ2-1 better, so the J call may be wrong. The CDR3 spans 18 residues. Germline CDR1 is KGHDR and CDR2 is SFDVKD. DNA of the CDR3: TGTGCCACCAGTCCGCAGGGCCTAATATGGGAAAATGCCAATGAGCAGTTCTTC. Translated, it gives CATSPQGLIWENANEQFF.